This T cell receptor beta chain is from a study of T cell responses to AZD1222 COVID-19 vaccine. Regarding the study as a whole: Unmutated variant regions are reportedly the target of nearly half of TCRs that are spike-specific. Sampled repertoires all dated from after the peak T cell response.

The CDR3 runs 15 residues. Trimming at V came to 6 bases and at J to 4 bases, leaving 10 bases not matched to a gene. Germline lookup yields CDR1 KGHSH and CDR2 LQKENI. About this clone itself: Its target is not known.

Sequencing was performed with immunoSEQ multiplex PCR; in TCRdb, only in-frame clones are kept and a portion is missing. The data show approximately 150,000 clones, around 94% seen once. This sequence originates from an adult in good health. V gene TRBV18 combines with J gene TRBJ2-5, with 8 bases lining up with TRBD2. The material was peripheral blood, obtained on day 0 of AZD1222 vaccination. CDR3 nucleotide sequence: TGTGCCAGCTCTCCGGGCCGGGAGGGGAGAGAGACCCAGTACTTC. Translating it yields CASSPGREGRETQYF.